This is a list of T cell receptor beta chains from one sample in a study of cytotoxic CD8 clonotypes in ibrutinib-treated CLL. Using immunoSEQ multiplex PCR, the repertoire was profiled, and TCRdb retains in-frame clones only, with some absent. The repertoire includes roughly 250,000 clones, under 75% of them detected once, and approximately 15% sits in the top ten. This material consisted of PBMCs, taken after 24 months of ibrutinib treatment. These receptors were obtained from a human donor with chronic lymphocytic leukemia. Each CDR3 is given with its conserved first and last residue. A D gene is named only where the DNA matches it firmly. A clone size is listed for some rows: how often the clone was seen (once, few, many), or a class if it is expanded.

J gene: TRBJ1-5; CDR3 length: 14; clone size: -; V gene: TRBV2; D gene: -; CDR3 DNA: TGTGCCAGCAGTGGAGACGCATTGGTTCAGCCCCAGCATTTT; CDR3 protein: CASSGDALVQPQHF
J gene: TRBJ2-1; CDR3 length: 16; clone size: -; V gene: TRBV27; D gene: TRBD2; CDR3 DNA: TGTGCCAGCAGCGCACGAGGGACTAGCGGAAACAATGAGCAGTTCTTC; CDR3 protein: CASSARGTSGNNEQFF
J gene: TRBJ2-3; CDR3 length: 14; clone size: -; V gene: TRBV7-2; D gene: TRBD1; CDR3 DNA: TGTGCCAGCAGCTCTCGGACAGGGTCAGATACGCAGTATTTT; CDR3 protein: CASSSRTGSDTQYF
J gene: TRBJ2-3; CDR3 length: 15; clone size: -; V gene: TRBV10-3; D gene: TRBD2; CDR3 DNA: TGTGCCATCAGAAACGGGAGGGGTCAGGGAGATACGCAGTATTTT; CDR3 protein: CAIRNGRGQGDTQYF
J gene: TRBJ1-1; CDR3 length: 17; clone size: -; V gene: TRBV7-6; D gene: -; CDR3 DNA: TGTGCCAGCAGCTTAGAGGCGGGTCGAGAATTAAACACTGAAGCTTTCTTT; CDR3 protein: CASSLEAGRELNTEAFF
J gene: TRBJ1-5; CDR3 length: 15; clone size: -; V gene: TRBV28; D gene: TRBD1; CDR3 DNA: TGTGCCAGCAGTCTTCAGTCAGGGGGTAATCAGCCCCAGCATTTT; CDR3 protein: CASSLQSGGNQPQHF
J gene: TRBJ1-3; CDR3 length: 13; clone size: -; V gene: TRBV29-1; D gene: -; CDR3 DNA: TGCAGCGTTGAAGGGGGTTCTGGAAACACCATATATTTT; CDR3 protein: CSVEGGSGNTIYF
J gene: TRBJ2-1; CDR3 length: 15; clone size: -; V gene: TRBV11-3; D gene: TRBD2; CDR3 DNA: TGTGCCAGCAGCCCCTCAGGCGGGAGGAACAATGAGCAGTTCTTC; CDR3 protein: CASSPSGGRNNEQFF
J gene: TRBJ1-2; CDR3 length: 11; clone size: -; V gene: TRBV30; D gene: -; CDR3 DNA: TGTGCCTGGAGCTACACTAAGGGCTACACCTTC; CDR3 protein: CAWSYTKGYTF
J gene: TRBJ1-4; CDR3 length: 14; clone size: -; V gene: TRBV7-2; D gene: -; CDR3 DNA: TGTGCCAGCAGCTCCGCACGGACTAATGAAAAACTGTTTTTT; CDR3 protein: CASSSARTNEKLFF
J gene: TRBJ2-5; CDR3 length: 13; clone size: -; V gene: TRBV7-2; D gene: TRBD2; CDR3 DNA: TGTGCCAGCAGCTCCGGGACTACCGAGACCCAGTACTTC; CDR3 protein: CASSSGTTETQYF
J gene: TRBJ1-4; CDR3 length: 15; clone size: -; V gene: TRBV11-2; D gene: -; CDR3 DNA: TGTGCCAGCAGCTTAGGGCCGACACCGGGGGAGGGTCTGTTTTTT; CDR3 protein: CASSLGPTPGEGLFF
J gene: TRBJ1-3; CDR3 length: 16; clone size: few; V gene: TRBV5-4; D gene: TRBD1; CDR3 DNA: TGTGCCAGCAGCCCACTGGGACAGGGAACTGGAAACACCATATATTTT; CDR3 protein: CASSPLGQGTGNTIYF
J gene: TRBJ2-5; CDR3 length: 14; clone size: -; V gene: TRBV29-1; D gene: -; CDR3 DNA: TGCAGCGTTGATGTCCCCCCTGGGGGGGAGACCCAGTACTTC; CDR3 protein: CSVDVPPGGETQYF
J gene: TRBJ2-3; CDR3 length: 16; clone size: -; V gene: TRBV28; D gene: TRBD2; CDR3 DNA: TGTGCCAGCAGTCCCGGGACTAGCGGGAGCACAGATACGCAGTATTTT; CDR3 protein: CASSPGTSGSTDTQYF
J gene: TRBJ1-5; CDR3 length: 11; clone size: -; V gene: TRBV2; D gene: -; CDR3 DNA: TGTGCCAGCAGTCCTAGTGGGCCCCAGCATTTT; CDR3 protein: CASSPSGPQHF
J gene: TRBJ2-7; CDR3 length: 15; clone size: few; V gene: TRBV19; D gene: -; CDR3 DNA: TGTGCCAGTAGTATTCTTGGTTCCTCCGCCTACGAGCAGTACTTC; CDR3 protein: CASSILGSSAYEQYF
J gene: TRBJ2-1; CDR3 length: 14; clone size: few; V gene: TRBV19; D gene: TRBD1; CDR3 DNA: TGTGCCAGTAGTATTGTGTGGGACAGGAATGAGCAGTTCTTC; CDR3 protein: CASSIVWDRNEQFF
J gene: TRBJ1-5; CDR3 length: 15; clone size: -; V gene: TRBV4-2; D gene: -; CDR3 DNA: TGTGCCAGCAGCCAAGAGGAGGACGGTAATCAGCCCCAGCATTTT; CDR3 protein: CASSQEEDGNQPQHF
J gene: TRBJ1-5; CDR3 length: 18; clone size: few; V gene: TRBV19; D gene: -; CDR3 DNA: TGTGCCAGTAGTGGAAGGGCCGGGACGGCTCTCCCCGGTCAGCCCCAGCATTTT; CDR3 protein: CASSGRAGTALPGQPQHF
J gene: TRBJ2-3; CDR3 length: 16; clone size: few; V gene: TRBV27; D gene: -; CDR3 DNA: TGTGCCAGCAGGCTCCGGGACAAATCTAGCACAGATACGCAGTATTTT; CDR3 protein: CASRLRDKSSTDTQYF
J gene: TRBJ1-5; CDR3 length: 14; clone size: -; V gene: TRBV9; D gene: -; CDR3 DNA: TGTGCCAGCAGCGCCCGGTATAGCAATCAGCCCCAGCATTTT; CDR3 protein: CASSARYSNQPQHF
J gene: TRBJ2-2; CDR3 length: 17; clone size: once; V gene: TRBV27; D gene: TRBD2; CDR3 DNA: TGTGCCAGCAAGATTCTAGCGGGAGGGCAGGGCACCGGGGAGCTGTTTTTT; CDR3 protein: CASKILAGGQGTGELFF
J gene: TRBJ2-1; CDR3 length: 15; clone size: -; V gene: TRBV28; D gene: -; CDR3 DNA: TGTGCCAGCAGTCTATCCCCCCCGAAGTACAATGAGCAGTTCTTC; CDR3 protein: CASSLSPPKYNEQFF
J gene: TRBJ2-7; CDR3 length: 15; clone size: few; V gene: TRBV6-6; D gene: -; CDR3 DNA: TGTGCCAGCAGTCAAGAGGGGGATAGGACCTACGAGCAGTACTTC; CDR3 protein: CASSQEGDRTYEQYF
J gene: TRBJ1-5; CDR3 length: 13; clone size: few; V gene: TRBV30; D gene: -; CDR3 DNA: TGTGCCTGGAGTGTAGGCGACAGCCAGCCCCAGCATTTT; CDR3 protein: CAWSVGDSQPQHF
J gene: TRBJ2-3; CDR3 length: 12; clone size: -; V gene: TRBV27; D gene: -; CDR3 DNA: TGTGCCAGCAGTTTTGGTTCAGATACGCAGTATTTT; CDR3 protein: CASSFGSDTQYF
J gene: TRBJ2-1; CDR3 length: 11; clone size: few; V gene: TRBV20-1; D gene: TRBD2; CDR3 DNA: TGCAGCGGCGGGAGATCGTTTGAGCAGTTCTTC; CDR3 protein: CSGGRSFEQFF
J gene: TRBJ2-2; CDR3 length: 13; clone size: few; V gene: TRBV14; D gene: -; CDR3 DNA: TGTGCCAGCAGCCAAGAAGGAGGAGGGGAGCTGTTTTTT; CDR3 protein: CASSQEGGGELFF
J gene: TRBJ1-2; CDR3 length: 12; clone size: -; V gene: TRBV19; D gene: -; CDR3 DNA: TGTGCCAGTAGTATAGGGATGGGCGGCTACACCTTC; CDR3 protein: CASSIGMGGYTF
J gene: TRBJ2-3; CDR3 length: 14; clone size: -; V gene: TRBV6-5; D gene: -; CDR3 DNA: TGTGCCAGCAGTTACCTGGGGCTCACAGATACGCAGTATTTT; CDR3 protein: CASSYLGLTDTQYF
J gene: TRBJ2-7; CDR3 length: 14; clone size: -; V gene: TRBV30; D gene: TRBD1; CDR3 DNA: TGTGCCTGGAGCGGGGGACAGGGCTGGTCCGAGCAGTACTTC; CDR3 protein: CAWSGGQGWSEQYF
J gene: TRBJ1-5; CDR3 length: 14; clone size: many; V gene: TRBV9; D gene: TRBD1; CDR3 DNA: TGTGCCAGCAGCAAACAGGGGGGCGATCAGCCCCAGCATTTT; CDR3 protein: CASSKQGGDQPQHF
J gene: TRBJ1-5; CDR3 length: 14; clone size: -; V gene: TRBV7-9; D gene: -; CDR3 DNA: TGTGCCAGCAGCTTAGGGGGACTTGATCAGCCCCAGCATTTT; CDR3 protein: CASSLGGLDQPQHF
J gene: TRBJ2-7; CDR3 length: 14; clone size: once; V gene: TRBV27; D gene: TRBD2; CDR3 DNA: TGTGCCAGCAGTTTATTCCTAGAGCGGGGCGAGCAGTACTTC; CDR3 protein: CASSLFLERGEQYF
J gene: TRBJ1-1; CDR3 length: 14; clone size: -; V gene: TRBV6-1; D gene: -; CDR3 DNA: TGTGCCAGCAGTAGGGTCAACTTGAACACTGAAGCTTTCTTT; CDR3 protein: CASSRVNLNTEAFF